Shown below are 16 T cell receptor beta chains from a single sample sequenced in a study of blood T cell repertoires in COVID-19. TCRdb keeps only in-frame clones here, not all; method: immunoSEQ multiplex PCR. The sample lists about 86,000 clones; 87% were seen once. Sequences were obtained from peripheral blood. The origin of the receptors is a human donor in a cohort sampled during active COVID-19.

The chain recombines TRBV21-1 with TRBJ2-4; the D segment call TRBD2 is taken from the table without a DNA check. TRBV21-1 is labeled a pseudogene. CDR3 size: 19 residues. CDR3 loop: CASSKVGLAGTVAKNIQYF. In DNA, the CDR3 is TGTGCCAGCAGCAAAGTCGGACTAGCGGGTACCGTAGCCAAAAACATTCAGTACTTC.

The gene calls are TRBV27 and TRBJ2-5; TRBD2 agrees at 14 bases. Germline values: CDR1 MNHEY, CDR2 SMNVEV (reference sequence). J lost 0 bases, V lost 6 bases, and 9 bases had no gene match. The CDR3 runs to 18 residues. CDR3 sequence: CASRGLAGVSSYQETQYF. The CDR3 nucleotides are TGTGCCAGCAGGGGACTAGCGGGAGTCTCGTCGTACCAAGAGACCCAGTACTTC.

The DNA for the CDR3 is TGTGCCAGCAGCGTAGAAGGGGGAGAGAATTCACCCCTCCACTTT. Translating it yields CASSVEGGENSPLHF. The genes are TRBV9 and TRBJ1-6; TRBD1 might be the D (6 bases). Trimming took off 0 bases at V and 7 bases at J, with 11 bases between the two ends. The CDR3 loop spans 15 amino acids. Germline CDR1 reads SGDLS; CDR2 reads YYNGEE. Together with reference TRBV9 and TRBJ1-6, the CDR3 gives the full variable domain: DSGVTQTPKHLITATGQRVTLRCSPRSGDLSVYWYQQSLDQGLQFLIQYYNGEERAKGNILERFSAQQFPDLHSELNLSSLELGDSALYFCASSVEGGENSPLHFGNGTRLTVT.

Here the CDR3 reads CASSTGNYGYTF. In DNA form, the CDR3 reads TGTGCCAGTTCAACAGGGAACTATGGCTACACCTTC. The chain links TRBV12-3 or TRBV12-4 to TRBJ1-2; perhaps TRBD1 as D (6 bases). V dropped 9 bases and J dropped 2 bases, with 10 bases sitting between them. There are 12 residues in the CDR3.

V usage is TRBV6-2 or TRBV6-3 and J usage is TRBJ2-5; 13 bases agree with TRBD2. The germline gives CDR1 MNHEY, CDR2 SVGEGT. The V gene end was trimmed by 5 bases and the J gene end by 2 bases; junction bases not matched to a gene: 2. The CDR3 covers 15 residues. The CDR3 bases are TGTGCCAGCAGTAAGGGACTAGCGGGACAAGAGACCCAGTACTTC. It codes for CASSKGLAGQETQYF.

The rearrangement joins TRBV19 to TRBJ2-7, with 8 bases identical to TRBD2. The germline V gene has CDR1 LNHDA and CDR2 SQIVND (reference sequence). V was clipped by 2 bases and J by 1 base; unmatched bases: 7. This CDR3 region has 16 residues. The CDR3 DNA sequence: TGTGCCAGTAGTATAATAAGCGGGAGTCGATCCTACGAGCAGTACTTC. It encodes CASSIISGSRSYEQYF.

The J gene is TRBJ2-1, the V gene TRBV9, with TRBD2 as a possible D gene (5 bases). The germline CDR1 and CDR2 sequences are SGDLS and YYNGEE. Deletions cut 0 bases from V and 7 bases from J, with 8 bases between. The CDR3 spans 13 residues. CDR3 sequence reads: CASSVGGENEQFF. CDR3 sequence (DNA): TGTGCCAGCAGCGTAGGGGGAGAGAATGAGCAGTTCTTC.

This clone was detected only once. J is TRBJ1-1 and V is TRBV5-1; 7 bases are a match to TRBD1. V shed 4 bases and J 5 bases; nucleotides not matched to a gene: 11. In germline, CDR1 is SGHRS, CDR2 YFSETQ. The CDR3 loop spans 15 amino acids. CDR3 region: CASSAQGEETTEAFF. In DNA form, the CDR3 reads TGCGCCAGCAGCGCTCAGGGGGAGGAAACGACTGAAGCTTTCTTT.

This clone has just one count. The rearrangement uses TRBV7-8 and TRBJ1-1; TRBD1 matches at 9 bases. The V and J ends lost 5 bases and 3 bases, in that order; junction bases with no gene match: 4. There are 14 residues in the CDR3. The germline gives CDR1 SGHVS, CDR2 FQNEAQ. CDR3 nucleotide sequence: TGTGCCAGCAGCGCCCGGGACAGGGACACTGAAGCTTTCTTT. Protein: CASSARDRDTEAFF.

CDR3 residues: CASSLTVNTEAFF. The CDR3 coding sequence is TGTGCCAGCAGCCTTACAGTGAACACTGAAGCTTTCTTT. The rearrangement joins TRBV14 to TRBJ1-1, with D unclear. The CDR3 contains 13 residues. Per germline, CDR1 SGHDN and CDR2 FVKESK. The germline V and J ends were trimmed by 4 bases and 0 bases, with 6 bases remaining between them.

The J gene is TRBJ1-1, the V gene TRBV4-1; D unresolved. Germline V gives CDR1 MGHRA, CDR2 YSYEKL. Deletions cut 1 base from V and 4 bases from J, with 10 bases between. The CDR3 length is 14 residues. CDR3 sequence reads: CASSQGSLFTEAFF. CDR3 nucleotide sequence: TGCGCCAGCAGCCAAGGGAGTCTTTTCACTGAAGCTTTCTTT.

This clone appeared once. The chain employs TRBV7-3 and TRBJ2-3; D is possibly TRBD2 (5 bases). The CDR3 spans 15 residues. Germline V gene data show CDR1 as SGHTA and CDR2 as FQGTGA. The germline V and J ends were trimmed by 5 bases and 3 bases, with 15 bases remaining between them. CDR3 nucleotide sequence: TGTGCCAGCAGCCCCCGGATGTCGGGAACAGATACGCAGTATTTT. Residues: CASSPRMSGTDTQYF. The full variable domain, in which reference TRBV7-3 and TRBJ2-3 provide the parts outside the CDR3, is GAGVSQTPSNKVTEKGKYVELRCDPISGHTALYWYRQSLGQGPEFLIYFQGTGAADDSGLPNDRFFAVRPEGSVSTLKIQRTERGDSAVYLCASSPRMSGTDTQYFGPGTRLTVL.

This chain joins TRBV7-2 and TRBJ2-6; D unclear. The CDR3 loop spans 17 amino acids. V was pared by 2 bases and J by 0 bases, with 11 bases between. From germline, CDR1 is SGHTA and CDR2 FQGNSA. The CDR3 sequence is CASSLLNSGSGANVLTF. The CDR3, as DNA: TGTGCCAGCAGCTTATTGAACTCCGGCTCTGGGGCCAACGTCCTGACTTTC.

The chain has TRBV24-1 and TRBJ2-1; 7 positions match TRBD2. With 9 bases clipped from V and 4 bases from J, the junction kept 5 bases outside the gene matches. Germline V gene lookup returns CDR1 KGHDR and CDR2 SFDVKD. The CDR3 contains 13 residues. The CDR3 region is CATGASGYNEQFF. CDR3 bases: TGTGCCACCGGGGCTAGCGGTTACAATGAGCAGTTCTTC.

This clone was observed once. This chain links TRBV10-1 with TRBJ2-7; 8 bases are shared with TRBD2. The V gene end was trimmed by 4 bases and the J gene end by 0 bases; junction bases not matched to a gene: 5. Germline CDR1 reads WNHNN; CDR2 reads SYGVQD (reference sequence). This CDR3 is 15 amino acids long. CDR3 sequence (DNA): TGCGCCAGCAGTGCGACTAGCGCGAGCTCCTACGAGCAGTACTTC. Its protein product is CASSATSASSYEQYF.

The V call is TRBV27, the J call TRBJ1-5; 7 nucleotides match TRBD1. In germline, CDR1 is MNHEY, CDR2 SMNVEV (reference sequence). CDR3 length equals 14 residues. With V trimmed by 3 bases and J by 2 bases, 1 base remained unmatched. CDR3 region: CASSFQGGNQPQHF. CDR3 DNA sequence: TGTGCCAGCAGTTTCCAGGGGGGCAATCAGCCCCAGCATTTT.